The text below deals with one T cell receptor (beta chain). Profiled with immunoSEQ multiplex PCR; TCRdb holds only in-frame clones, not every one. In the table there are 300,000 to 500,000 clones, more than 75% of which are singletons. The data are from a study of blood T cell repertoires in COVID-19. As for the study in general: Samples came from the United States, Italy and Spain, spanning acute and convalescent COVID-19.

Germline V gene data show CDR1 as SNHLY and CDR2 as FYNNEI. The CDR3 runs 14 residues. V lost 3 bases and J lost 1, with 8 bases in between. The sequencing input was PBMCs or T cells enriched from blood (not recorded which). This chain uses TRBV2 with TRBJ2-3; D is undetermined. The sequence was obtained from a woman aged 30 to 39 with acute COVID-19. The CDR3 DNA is TGTGCCAGCAGTGACCCACGCGGCACAGATACGCAGTATTTT. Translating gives CASSDPRGTDTQYF.